A selection of T cell receptor beta chains follows, all from one sample in a study of T cells after yellow fever vaccination. TCRdb fed the 5' RACE reads into MiXCR, producing one record per CDR3 protein. Among hundreds of thousands of distinct CDR3 sequences listed, 15% to 20% were seen once. The sequencing here drew on PBMCs, taken 15 days after the yellow fever booster vaccination. The receptors shown here come from a man aged 30 to 39 who received the YFV17D yellow fever vaccine. Both conserved end residues are part of each CDR3. D genes are given only for firm matches. The size entry is marked missing in some rows and otherwise reads once, few, many or a size class.

V: TRBV6-1; D: NA; J: TRBJ1-4; size: NA; CDR3: CASRTLNRDEKLFF; DNA: TGTGCCAGCAGAACCCTTAATAGGGATGAAAAACTGTTTTTT
V: TRBV7-9; D: TRBD2; J: TRBJ2-1; size: few; CDR3: CASLAGPNEQFF; DNA: TGTGCCTCACTAGCGGGACCCAATGAGCAGTTCTTC
V: TRBV4-3; D: NA; J: TRBJ2-2; size: NA; CDR3: CASSQERMVNTGELFF; DNA: TGCGCCAGCAGCCAAGAACGGATGGTAAACACCGGGGAGCTGTTTTTT
V: TRBV20-1; D: TRBD2; J: TRBJ2-1; size: few; CDR3: CSARGNSGSHNEQFF; DNA: TGCAGTGCTAGAGGCAATAGCGGGAGTCACAATGAGCAGTTCTTC
V: TRBV7-2; D: NA; J: TRBJ2-1; size: once; CDR3: CASGTGTLSSYNEQFF; DNA: TGTGCCAGCGGAACCGGGACACTGAGCTCCTACAATGAGCAGTTCTTC
V: TRBV9; D: TRBD2; J: TRBJ2-7; size: NA; CDR3: CASSVGGGSPTYEQYF; DNA: TGTGCCAGCAGCGTAGGGGGCGGGAGCCCAACCTACGAGCAGTACTTC
V: TRBV7-8; D: NA; J: TRBJ2-1; size: NA; CDR3: CASTASGRSYNEQFF; DNA: TGTGCCAGCACCGCATCCGGACGGTCCTACAATGAGCAGTTCTTC
V: TRBV7-3; D: NA; J: TRBJ2-5; size: few; CDR3: CASSPTPGHRTQYF; DNA: TGTGCCAGCAGCCCCACGCCGGGACACCGAACCCAGTACTTC
V: TRBV20-1; D: TRBD1; J: TRBJ1-6; size: NA; CDR3: CCAGNRGEFSPLHF; DNA: TGCTGTGCTGGAAACAGGGGCGAGTTTTCACCCCTCCACTTT
V: TRBV5-1; D: TRBD2; J: TRBJ2-7; size: few; CDR3: CASSLGAGGNEQYF; DNA: TGCGCCAGCAGCTTGGGGGCGGGAGGGAACGAGCAGTACTTC
V: TRBV29-1; D: NA; J: TRBJ2-3; size: few; CDR3: CSGDTRGSTDTQYF; DNA: TGCAGCGGGGACACCCGGGGGAGCACAGATACGCAGTATTTT
V: TRBV4-1; D: TRBD1; J: TRBJ2-2; size: NA; CDR3: CASSHTGGSTGELFF; DNA: TGCGCCAGCAGCCATACAGGGGGCAGCACCGGGGAGCTGTTTTTT
V: TRBV20-1; D: NA; J: TRBJ2-1; size: NA; CDR3: CSARVLATAWTDEQFF; DNA: TGCAGTGCTAGAGTACTAGCAACCGCCTGGACGGATGAGCAGTTCTTC
V: TRBV20-1; D: TRBD2; J: TRBJ2-1; size: NA; CDR3: CSQKGLARNEQFF; DNA: TGCAGTCAGAAAGGACTAGCGCGGAATGAGCAGTTCTTC
V: TRBV4-3; D: NA; J: TRBJ1-1; size: NA; CDR3: CASSQDGMNTEAFF; DNA: TGCGCCAGCAGCCAAGACGGCATGAACACTGAAGCTTTCTTT
V: TRBV20-1; D: TRBD2; J: TRBJ2-7; size: NA; CDR3: CSGTREAFTDEQYF; DNA: TGCAGTGGCACACGGGAGGCCTTCACCGACGAGCAGTACTTC
V: TRBV18; D: TRBD2; J: TRBJ2-5; size: few; CDR3: CASSPERERSQYF; DNA: TGTGCCAGCTCACCGGAGCGGGAGAGGTCCCAGTACTTC
V: TRBV14; D: NA; J: TRBJ2-7; size: few; CDR3: CASSQTDLSYEQYF; DNA: TGTGCCAGCAGCCAAACGGATCTCTCCTACGAGCAGTACTTC
V: TRBV12-3/TRBV12-4; D: TRBD2; J: TRBJ2-3; size: few; CDR3: CASSYSLRGSWVTDTQYF; DNA: TGTGCCAGCAGCTACTCCTTGCGGGGGAGCTGGGTCACAGATACGCAGTATTTT
V: TRBV20-1; D: TRBD2; J: TRBJ2-1; size: few; CDR3: CSARGLAGGALDNEQFF; DNA: TGCAGTGCCCGAGGACTAGCGGGAGGAGCCCTTGACAATGAGCAGTTCTTC
V: TRBV20-1; D: NA; J: TRBJ1-2; size: NA; CDR3: CSARPDRNYGYTF; DNA: TGCAGTGCTAGACCCGACAGGAACTATGGCTACACCTTC
V: TRBV5-6; D: NA; J: TRBJ2-4; size: NA; CDR3: CASSFGGNIQYF; DNA: TGTGCCAGCAGCTTTGGGGGAAACATTCAGTACTTC
V: TRBV12-3/TRBV12-4; D: NA; J: TRBJ2-3; size: NA; CDR3: CASRNDRTSTDTQYF; DNA: TGTGCCAGCAGAAACGACAGAACTAGCACAGATACGCAGTATTTT
V: TRBV23-1; D: TRBD1; J: TRBJ2-3; size: NA; CDR3: CASSRQGPAPDTQYF; DNA: TGCGCCAGCAGTCGACAGGGCCCAGCGCCAGATACGCAGTATTTT
V: TRBV4-3; D: NA; J: TRBJ2-2; size: few; CDR3: CASSQEFRGNTGELFF; DNA: TGCGCCAGCAGCCAAGAGTTCAGGGGGAACACCGGGGAGCTGTTTTTT
V: TRBV5-1; D: NA; J: TRBJ2-2; size: NA; CDR3: CASSLTGRNTGELFF; DNA: TGCGCCAGCAGTTTAACGGGACGCAACACCGGGGAGCTGTTTTTT
V: TRBV20-1; D: TRBD1; J: TRBJ2-7; size: NA; CDR3: CSARDPGTGRSYYEQYF; DNA: TGCAGTGCTAGAGACCCCGGGACAGGAAGGAGTTACTACGAGCAGTACTTC
V: TRBV28; D: NA; J: TRBJ2-7; size: NA; CDR3: CASSIRSGMGEQYF; DNA: TGTGCCAGCAGTATCAGATCGGGAATGGGCGAGCAGTACTTC
V: TRBV6-2/TRBV6-3; D: NA; J: TRBJ2-1; size: few; CDR3: CASSLIRAEQFF; DNA: TGTGCCAGCAGTTTGATCCGGGCTGAGCAGTTCTTC
V: TRBV11-2; D: NA; J: TRBJ2-2; size: few; CDR3: CASSHQGTGELFF; DNA: TGTGCCAGCAGCCACCAAGGCACCGGGGAGCTGTTTTTT
V: TRBV7-6; D: TRBD2; J: TRBJ2-1; size: NA; CDR3: CASSLRRAGGPHEQFF; DNA: TGTGCCAGCAGCTTAAGGCGGGCGGGAGGGCCTCATGAGCAGTTCTTC
V: TRBV12-3/TRBV12-4; D: TRBD2; J: TRBJ2-2; size: many; CDR3: CASSFSRETSVGELFF; DNA: TGTGCCAGCAGTTTTTCGCGGGAGACTAGCGTCGGGGAGCTGTTTTTT
V: TRBV12-3/TRBV12-4; D: NA; J: TRBJ2-7; size: once; CDR3: CASSSRLGTISYEQYF; DNA: TGTGCCAGCAGTTCAAGGCTCGGGACAATATCCTACGAGCAGTACTTC
V: TRBV20-1; D: NA; J: TRBJ2-3; size: NA; CDR3: CSAKTQLDTQYF; DNA: TGCAGTGCGAAGACTCAGTTGGATACGCAGTATTTT
V: TRBV6-2/TRBV6-3; D: NA; J: TRBJ1-5; size: few; CDR3: CASSLRTGRQPQHF; DNA: TGTGCCAGCAGTTTGAGAACAGGGAGGCAGCCCCAGCATTTT
V: TRBV20-1; D: NA; J: TRBJ2-1; size: NA; CDR3: CSASGAFYNEQFF; DNA: TGCAGTGCTTCAGGGGCTTTTTACAATGAGCAGTTCTTC
V: TRBV20-1; D: TRBD1; J: TRBJ1-1; size: few; CDR3: CSAPRTGTTEAFF; DNA: TGCAGTGCTCCAAGGACAGGGACCACTGAAGCTTTCTTT
V: TRBV20-1; D: NA; J: TRBJ2-5; size: NA; CDR3: CSARLGNLEETQYF; DNA: TGCAGTGCTAGACTGGGGAACCTCGAAGAGACCCAGTACTTC
V: TRBV7-2; D: NA; J: TRBJ2-5; size: few; CDR3: CASRFSGQETQYF; DNA: TGTGCCAGCAGATTTAGCGGCCAAGAGACCCAGTACTTC
V: TRBV7-9; D: NA; J: TRBJ2-1; size: NA; CDR3: CASSTGTMGQFF; DNA: TGTGCCAGCAGCACCGGTACAATGGGGCAGTTCTTC
V: TRBV24-1; D: NA; J: TRBJ2-5; size: NA; CDR3: CATRVEERETQYF; DNA: TGTGCCACCAGGGTCGAGGAGAGGGAGACCCAGTACTTC
V: TRBV6-1; D: NA; J: TRBJ2-7; size: NA; CDR3: CASSPALISSYEQYF; DNA: TGTGCCAGCAGCCCCGCGCTAATAAGCTCCTACGAGCAGTACTTC
V: TRBV9; D: TRBD1; J: TRBJ2-7; size: NA; CDR3: CASSVGQGNEQYF; DNA: TGTGCCAGCAGCGTAGGACAGGGTAACGAGCAGTACTTC
V: TRBV7-9; D: TRBD1; J: TRBJ2-5; size: few; CDR3: CASSLLTGLGETQYF; DNA: TGTGCCAGCAGCCTCTTGACAGGGTTAGGAGAGACCCAGTACTTC
V: TRBV5-1; D: NA; J: TRBJ2-3; size: NA; CDR3: CASSLGTYGTDTQYF; DNA: TGCGCCAGCAGCTTGGGGACTTACGGCACAGATACGCAGTATTTT